Described below is a single T cell receptor (beta chain) sequence and its context. Its matching antigen is unknown. The data originate from a study of OX40 agonist ivuxolimab in advanced cancers. For the study at large: Ivuxolimab, an agonist antibody against OX40 (CD134), was given to patients. Partial responses were seen in three patients, one with hepatocellular carcinoma and two with cutaneous melanoma.

Assay: immunoSEQ multiplex PCR; the TCRdb copy retains only in-frame clones and omits some. Seen here are around 68,000 clones, around 90% observed once, and the top ten hold 0.38%. General study results and limits: CD4+ and CD8+ blood T cells expanded clonally by week 6 at 0.1 to 3.0 mg/kg.

Trimming took 3 bases from V and 7 from J; bases not matched to a gene: 7. This CDR3 is built from 14 residues. Germline CDR1 is SGHTA and CDR2 is FQGNSA. The TCR was taken from an adult with an advanced solid tumor such as melanoma, head and neck, liver or kidney cancer. Sequences were derived from CD4+ or CD8+ T cells sorted from blood, sampled in a trial of the OX40 agonist ivuxolimab. The genes are TRBV7-2 and TRBJ2-7; TRBD2 aligns across 9 bases. Here the CDR3 DNA reads TGTGCCAGCAGCTTGAGCGGGGGGCGCCGGGAGCAGTACTTC. It codes for CASSLSGGRREQYF.